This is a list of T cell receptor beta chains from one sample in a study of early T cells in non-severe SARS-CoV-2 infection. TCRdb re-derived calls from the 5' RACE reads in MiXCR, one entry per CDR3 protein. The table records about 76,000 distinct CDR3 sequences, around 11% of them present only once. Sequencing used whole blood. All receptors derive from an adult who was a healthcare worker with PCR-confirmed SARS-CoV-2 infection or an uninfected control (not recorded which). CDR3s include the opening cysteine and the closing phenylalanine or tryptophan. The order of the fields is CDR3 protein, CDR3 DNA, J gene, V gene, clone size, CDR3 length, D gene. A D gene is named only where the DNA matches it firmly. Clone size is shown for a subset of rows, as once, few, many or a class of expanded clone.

CDR3: CASSQADIHF
DNA: TGTGCCAGCAGCCAAGCAGACATTCACTTT
J: TRBJ1-1
V: TRBV14
size: NA
length: 10
D: NA

CDR3: CASSLRRVTNTEAFF
DNA: TGTGCCAGCAGCTTACGGAGAGTTACGAACACTGAAGCTTTCTTT
J: TRBJ1-1
V: TRBV7-2
size: many
length: 15
D: NA

CDR3: CASSPLDEQFF
DNA: TGTGCCAGCAGCCCCCTAGATGAGCAGTTCTTC
J: TRBJ2-1
V: TRBV11-2
size: few
length: 11
D: NA

CDR3: CASSQEFGGSTDTQYF
DNA: TGCGCCAGCAGCCAAGAGTTCGGGGGTAGCACAGATACGCAGTATTTT
J: TRBJ2-3
V: TRBV4-3
size: few
length: 16
D: NA

CDR3: CASSPEVTEANVLTF
DNA: TGTGCCAGCTCACCAGAAGTGACAGAGGCCAACGTCCTGACTTTC
J: TRBJ2-6
V: TRBV18
size: few
length: 15
D: NA

CDR3: CASGLVWGQGKNTEAFF
DNA: TGTGCTAGTGGTTTGGTATGGGGCCAGGGAAAGAACACTGAAGCTTTCTTT
J: TRBJ1-1
V: TRBV12-5
size: NA
length: 17
D: NA

CDR3: CAWGGQHTGELFF
DNA: TGTGCCTGGGGGGGACAGCACACCGGGGAGCTGTTTTTT
J: TRBJ2-2
V: TRBV30
size: few
length: 13
D: TRBD1

CDR3: CASQGGTNEKLFF
DNA: TGTGCCAGTCAGGGTGGTACTAATGAAAAACTGTTTTTT
J: TRBJ1-4
V: TRBV27
size: many
length: 13
D: NA

CDR3: CASNKGRTEAFF
DNA: TGTGCCAGCAACAAAGGGAGGACTGAAGCTTTCTTT
J: TRBJ1-1
V: TRBV12-3/TRBV12-4
size: many
length: 12
D: NA

CDR3: CASSLEARDTQYF
DNA: TGCGCCAGCAGCTTGGAGGCACGGGATACGCAGTATTTT
J: TRBJ2-3
V: TRBV5-1
size: NA
length: 13
D: NA

CDR3: CSAQPLDRTSYEQYF
DNA: TGCAGTGCTCAACCCTTAGACCGAACCTCCTACGAGCAGTACTTC
J: TRBJ2-7
V: TRBV20-1
size: NA
length: 15
D: NA

CDR3: CASSRTSGGAAYNEQFF
DNA: TGTGCCAGCAGTAGGACTAGCGGGGGGGCCGCCTACAATGAGCAGTTCTTC
J: TRBJ2-1
V: TRBV6-5
size: NA
length: 17
D: TRBD2

CDR3: CASRGQLQETQYF
DNA: TGTGCCAGCAGAGGACAGCTTCAAGAGACCCAGTACTTC
J: TRBJ2-5
V: TRBV2
size: many
length: 13
D: NA

CDR3: CASSLDRSHYGYTF
DNA: TGCGCCAGCAGCTTGGACAGGTCTCACTATGGCTACACCTTC
J: TRBJ1-2
V: TRBV5-1
size: few
length: 14
D: NA

CDR3: CSVHKNTEAFF
DNA: TGCAGCGTGCACAAGAACACTGAAGCTTTCTTT
J: TRBJ1-1
V: TRBV29-1
size: NA
length: 11
D: NA

CDR3: CASSQDLNLGAGELFF
DNA: TGCGCCAGCAGCCAAGATCTTAACCTTGGGGCCGGGGAGCTGTTTTTT
J: TRBJ2-2
V: TRBV4-3
size: many
length: 16
D: NA

CDR3: CSVYQEGTGGEGYGYTF
DNA: TGCAGCGTTTATCAGGAGGGGACAGGGGGCGAGGGCTATGGCTACACCTTC
J: TRBJ1-2
V: TRBV29-1
size: many
length: 17
D: TRBD1

CDR3: CASSPRDNQPQHF
DNA: TGTGCCAGCAGCCCCCGGGACAACCAGCCCCAGCATTTT
J: TRBJ1-5
V: TRBV3-1
size: NA
length: 13
D: NA

CDR3: CASSLKRGNTGELFF
DNA: TGTGCCAGCAGTTTAAAGCGGGGGAACACCGGGGAGCTGTTTTTT
J: TRBJ2-2
V: TRBV12-3/TRBV12-4
size: NA
length: 15
D: TRBD2

CDR3: CASSQAGTGYGTDTQYF
DNA: TGCGCCAGCAGCCAAGCAGGGACAGGCTACGGCACAGATACGCAGTATTTT
J: TRBJ2-3
V: TRBV4-1
size: NA
length: 17
D: TRBD1

CDR3: CASSLVQSTDTQYF
DNA: TGCGCCAGCAGCTTGGTTCAGAGCACAGATACGCAGTATTTT
J: TRBJ2-3
V: TRBV5-1
size: few
length: 14
D: NA

CDR3: CASSLASGGAIYEQYF
DNA: TGTGCCAGCAGCTTAGCGAGCGGGGGGGCTATATACGAGCAGTACTTC
J: TRBJ2-7
V: TRBV7-6
size: many
length: 16
D: TRBD2

CDR3: CASSHSPGHGSYEQYF
DNA: TGTGCCAGCAGCCATTCCCCAGGACATGGGTCCTACGAGCAGTACTTC
J: TRBJ2-7
V: TRBV7-9
size: many
length: 16
D: NA

CDR3: CSASTGSNQPQHF
DNA: TGCAGTGCTAGTACGGGGAGCAATCAGCCCCAGCATTTT
J: TRBJ1-5
V: TRBV20-1
size: few
length: 13
D: NA

CDR3: CASSPPEQGQGEQYF
DNA: TGTGCCAGCTCACCTCCGGAACAGGGACAGGGGGAGCAGTACTTC
J: TRBJ2-7
V: TRBV18
size: many
length: 15
D: TRBD1

CDR3: CASSPSGGATYNEQFF
DNA: TGCGCCAGCAGCCCCTCCGGCGGGGCTACCTACAATGAGCAGTTCTTC
J: TRBJ2-1
V: TRBV4-3
size: many
length: 16
D: NA

CDR3: CATSKYRELRETQYF
DNA: TGTGCCACCAGCAAATACAGGGAACTACGAGAGACCCAGTACTTC
J: TRBJ2-5
V: TRBV15
size: NA
length: 15
D: NA